The entry below gives a single TCR beta chain sequence along with its context. Its target is not known. V lost 6 bases to trimming and J lost 2 bases, with 24 bases between them. Germline V lookup: CDR1 SGHRS, CDR2 YFSETQ. The CDR3 is 19 residues long. The data belong to a study of cytomegalovirus exposure and HLA in healthy donors. PCR amplification relied on 60 Vbeta primers (plus 13 Jbeta primers). This table comes from immunoSEQ multiplex PCR, and its TCRdb copy is limited to in-frame clones, with some not included. This sample yields 150,000 to 200,000 clones, of which approximately 80% are seen a single time; about 1.5% belongs to the top ten. Study-level results: A cluster of highly shared sequence variants was likely a sequencing artifact. Most TCRs appeared rarely, but some public TCRs recurred in many donors. CMV serostatus was the sole immune exposure data available.

Likely unrecorded immune exposures existed in these nominally healthy donors. Sequenced material: PBMCs. The V call is TRBV5-1, the J call TRBJ2-6; possible D gene TRBD2, 5 bases. This sequence was found in a man between 18 and 29 years old in good health and CMV-seronegative. As DNA, the CDR3 is TGCGCCAGCACCCGGCAGACAAATACCCGGGGAGCTGGGGCCAACGTCCTGACTTTC. Its translation is CASTRQTNTRGAGANVLTF.